These T cell receptor beta chains were read from a single sample in a study of OX40 agonist ivuxolimab in advanced cancers. Sequencing was performed with immunoSEQ multiplex PCR; in TCRdb, only in-frame clones are kept and a portion is missing. This table has around 79,000 clones, 88% appearing once. The sample in question was CD4+ or CD8+ T cells sorted from blood, obtained in a trial of the OX40 agonist ivuxolimab. The receptors were gathered from an adult with an advanced solid tumor such as melanoma, head and neck, liver or kidney cancer. The conserved cysteine and the conserved F or W are not part of the CDR3 here. Rows may omit the clone size; those that give it use once, few, many or a size class.

V gene: TRBV13; clone size: NA; CDR3 protein: ASSFYNEQF
V gene: TRBV7-9; clone size: NA; CDR3 protein: ASSPEVEKLF
V gene: TRBV5-1; clone size: NA; CDR3 protein: ASSLAPTGEDEQY
V gene: TRBV28; clone size: NA; CDR3 protein: ASSLTGYGYT
V gene: TRBV11-2; clone size: NA; CDR3 protein: ASSLDSSSYNEQF
V gene: TRBV28; clone size: NA; CDR3 protein: ASSPFREAYNEQF
V gene: TRBV6-1; clone size: NA; CDR3 protein: ASSGQVSNQPQH
V gene: TRBV19; clone size: NA; CDR3 protein: ASRPGTFEKLF
V gene: TRBV7-8; clone size: NA; CDR3 protein: ASGNNEQF
V gene: TRBV30; clone size: NA; CDR3 protein: AWSLGITSGANVLT
V gene: TRBV5-1; clone size: NA; CDR3 protein: ASSFRGPYNEQF
V gene: TRBV6-6; clone size: NA; CDR3 protein: ASSPGHPNQPQH
V gene: TRBV5-4; clone size: NA; CDR3 protein: ASRTGQVEDEQY
V gene: TRBV18; clone size: NA; CDR3 protein: ASSPELAGDNEQF
V gene: TRBV10-3; clone size: NA; CDR3 protein: AIQGPARSNEQF
V gene: TRBV5-1; clone size: NA; CDR3 protein: ASSLALAGTTDTQY
V gene: TRBV5-1; clone size: NA; CDR3 protein: ASSAATSTDTQY
V gene: TRBV19; clone size: once; CDR3 protein: ASRQAYSGNTIY
V gene: TRBV18; clone size: NA; CDR3 protein: ASRRRETYEQY
V gene: TRBV21-1; clone size: NA; CDR3 protein: ASSTGTGNLYT
V gene: TRBV18; clone size: NA; CDR3 protein: ASSPFSYAGGYT
V gene: TRBV6-5; clone size: NA; CDR3 protein: ASSSTSARGGTQY
V gene: TRBV7-9; clone size: NA; CDR3 protein: ASSQQASGETQY
V gene: TRBV27; clone size: NA; CDR3 protein: ASSLGGTGNEKLF
V gene: TRBV10-2; clone size: NA; CDR3 protein: ATMVGEDGYT
V gene: TRBV18; clone size: NA; CDR3 protein: ASSPVNRVNTEAF
V gene: TRBV5-1; clone size: once; CDR3 protein: ASSTTGGYAGELF
V gene: TRBV11-2; clone size: NA; CDR3 protein: ASSLAGRAF
V gene: TRBV5-1; clone size: NA; CDR3 protein: ASSSAGGTTGELF
V gene: TRBV5-1; clone size: NA; CDR3 protein: ASSSQPTGRYGYT
V gene: TRBV7-3; clone size: NA; CDR3 protein: ASSYLPGGNTGELF
V gene: TRBV11-3; clone size: NA; CDR3 protein: ASSFTGGNTIY
V gene: TRBV18; clone size: NA; CDR3 protein: ASSPGGSSYEQY
V gene: TRBV4-1; clone size: NA; CDR3 protein: ASSQAGTSGLNKAF
V gene: TRBV7-9; clone size: few; CDR3 protein: ASRGGGASDTDTQY
V gene: TRBV29-1; clone size: NA; CDR3 protein: SVEAGLNEQF
V gene: TRBV27; clone size: once; CDR3 protein: ASSSNPTSVSTDTQY
V gene: TRBV5-5; clone size: NA; CDR3 protein: ASSLDPGSRETQY
V gene: TRBV7-9; clone size: NA; CDR3 protein: ASSRNSGTASSGANVLT
V gene: TRBV5-1; clone size: NA; CDR3 protein: ASSLELGDRIMNGYT
V gene: TRBV21-1; clone size: once; CDR3 protein: ASTGTVEPGANVLT
V gene: TRBV29-1; clone size: NA; CDR3 protein: SVIDGHTRSYNEQF
V gene: TRBV19; clone size: NA; CDR3 protein: ASSQNLAGQETQY
V gene: TRBV29-1; clone size: NA; CDR3 protein: SVEGVGEKLF
V gene: TRBV28; clone size: NA; CDR3 protein: ASSPHGTHGYT
V gene: TRBV29-1; clone size: NA; CDR3 protein: SVEERDRSCYT